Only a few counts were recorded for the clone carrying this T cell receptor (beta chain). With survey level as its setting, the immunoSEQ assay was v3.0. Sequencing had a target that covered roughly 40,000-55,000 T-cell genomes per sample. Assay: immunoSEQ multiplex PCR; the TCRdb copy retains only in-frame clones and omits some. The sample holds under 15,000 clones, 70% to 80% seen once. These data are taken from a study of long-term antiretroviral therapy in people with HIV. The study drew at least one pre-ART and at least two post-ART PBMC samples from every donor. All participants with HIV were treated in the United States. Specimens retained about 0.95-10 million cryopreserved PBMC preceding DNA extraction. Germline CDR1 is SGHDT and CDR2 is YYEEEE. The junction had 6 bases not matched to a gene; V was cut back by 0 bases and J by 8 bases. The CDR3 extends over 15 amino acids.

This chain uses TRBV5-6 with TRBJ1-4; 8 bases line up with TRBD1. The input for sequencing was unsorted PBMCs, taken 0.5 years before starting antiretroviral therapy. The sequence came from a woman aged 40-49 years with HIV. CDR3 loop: CASSLGGQVREKLFF. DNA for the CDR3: TGTGCCAGCAGCTTGGGGGGACAGGTACGGGAAAAACTGTTTTTT.